Described below is a single T cell receptor beta chain sequence and its context. This entry is derived from a study of technical replicates of blood from a handful of donors. The table came from immunoSEQ multiplex PCR; TCRdb's copy has only in-frame clones and leaves some out. This sample yields about 14,000 clones, of which roughly 80% are seen a single time; around 12% belongs to the top ten. The V segment lost 0 bases and the J segment 4 bases; nucleotides outside the gene matches: 5. The germline V gene has CDR1 MNHNS and CDR2 SASEGT. There are 16 residues in the CDR3. This receptor was obtained from a human donor in good health. The sequenced material came from PBMCs. This sequence joins TRBV6-1 and TRBJ2-3; 9 bases align to TRBD2. CDR3 coding DNA: TGTGCCAGCAGTGAAGCTAGCGGGAGCGGGGCAGATACGCAGTATTTT. Translation: CASSEASGSGADTQYF.